This T cell receptor (beta chain) was sequenced during a study of T cell responses to AZD1222 COVID-19 vaccine. Study observations and caveats: A reported finding is that nearly half of spike-specific TCRs target unmutated variant regions. The sample set comprised mostly white British donors with more females, and clonal diversity was possibly underestimated. CD4 TCRs linked to vaccination spanned spike, dominating at 160-218 and 743-854.

The CDR3 runs to 13 residues. Trimming cost V 2 bases and J 7 bases, with 9 bases left between them. Germline V gives CDR1 MNHNY, CDR2 SVGAGI (reference sequence). Sequencing was performed with immunoSEQ multiplex PCR; in TCRdb, only in-frame clones are kept and a portion is missing. This sample has under 150,000 clones, with approximately 94% found just once. Of note for this clone: Its antigen remains unknown.

The J gene is TRBJ2-1, the V gene TRBV6-6; D unclear. The source was peripheral blood, collected on day 0 of AZD1222 vaccination. The receptor was derived from an adult in good health. CDR3 protein: CASSYRYDNEQFF. The CDR3 DNA reads TGTGCCAGCAGTTACCGGTATGATAATGAGCAGTTCTTC.